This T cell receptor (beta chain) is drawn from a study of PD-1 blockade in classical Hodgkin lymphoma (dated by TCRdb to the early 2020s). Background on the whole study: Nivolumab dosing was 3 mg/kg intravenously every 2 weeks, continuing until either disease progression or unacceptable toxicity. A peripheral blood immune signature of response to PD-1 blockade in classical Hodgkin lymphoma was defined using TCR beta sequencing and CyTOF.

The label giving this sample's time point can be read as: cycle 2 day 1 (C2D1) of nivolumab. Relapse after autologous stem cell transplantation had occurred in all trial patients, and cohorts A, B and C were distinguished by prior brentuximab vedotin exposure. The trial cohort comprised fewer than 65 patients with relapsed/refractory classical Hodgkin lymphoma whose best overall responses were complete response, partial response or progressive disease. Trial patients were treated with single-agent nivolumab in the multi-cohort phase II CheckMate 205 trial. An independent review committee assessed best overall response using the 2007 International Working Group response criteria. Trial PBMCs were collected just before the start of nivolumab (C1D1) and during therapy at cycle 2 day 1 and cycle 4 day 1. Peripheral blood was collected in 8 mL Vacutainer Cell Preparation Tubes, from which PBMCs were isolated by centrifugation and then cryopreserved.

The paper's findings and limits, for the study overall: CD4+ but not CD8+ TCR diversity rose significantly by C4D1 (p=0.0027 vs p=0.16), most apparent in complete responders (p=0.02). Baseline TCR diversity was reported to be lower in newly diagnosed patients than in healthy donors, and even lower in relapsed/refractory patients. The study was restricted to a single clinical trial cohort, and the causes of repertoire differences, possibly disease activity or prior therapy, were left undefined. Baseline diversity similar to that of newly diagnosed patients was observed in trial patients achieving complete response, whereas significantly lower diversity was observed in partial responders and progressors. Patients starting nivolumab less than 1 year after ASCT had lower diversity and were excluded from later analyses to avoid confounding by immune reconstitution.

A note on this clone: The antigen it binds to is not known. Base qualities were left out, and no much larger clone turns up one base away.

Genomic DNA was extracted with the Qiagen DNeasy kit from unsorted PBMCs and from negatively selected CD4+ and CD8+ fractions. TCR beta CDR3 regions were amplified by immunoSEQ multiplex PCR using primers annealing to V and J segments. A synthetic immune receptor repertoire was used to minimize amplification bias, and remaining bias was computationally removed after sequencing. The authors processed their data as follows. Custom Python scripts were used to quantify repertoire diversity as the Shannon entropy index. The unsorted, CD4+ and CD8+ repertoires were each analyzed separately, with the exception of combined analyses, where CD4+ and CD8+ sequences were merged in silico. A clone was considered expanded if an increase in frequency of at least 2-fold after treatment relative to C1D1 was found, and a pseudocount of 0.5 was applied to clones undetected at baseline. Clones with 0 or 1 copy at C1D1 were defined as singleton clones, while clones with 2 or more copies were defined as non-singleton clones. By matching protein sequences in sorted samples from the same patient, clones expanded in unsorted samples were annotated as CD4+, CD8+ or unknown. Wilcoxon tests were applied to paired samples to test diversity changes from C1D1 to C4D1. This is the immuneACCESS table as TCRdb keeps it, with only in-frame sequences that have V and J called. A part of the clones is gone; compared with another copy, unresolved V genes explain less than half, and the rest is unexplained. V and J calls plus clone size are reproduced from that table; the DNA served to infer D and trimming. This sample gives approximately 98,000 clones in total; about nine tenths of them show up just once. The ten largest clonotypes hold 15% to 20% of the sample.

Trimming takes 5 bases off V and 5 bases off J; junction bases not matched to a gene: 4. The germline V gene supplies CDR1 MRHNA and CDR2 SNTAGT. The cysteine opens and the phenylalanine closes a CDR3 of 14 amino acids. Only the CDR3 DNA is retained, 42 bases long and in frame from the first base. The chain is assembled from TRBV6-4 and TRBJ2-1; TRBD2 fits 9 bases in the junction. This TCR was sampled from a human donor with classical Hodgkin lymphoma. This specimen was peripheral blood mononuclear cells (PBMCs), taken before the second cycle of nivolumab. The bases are TGTGCCAGCAGTTGGACTAGCGTCGACAATGAGCAGTTCTTC. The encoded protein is CASSWTSVDNEQFF.